The 26 T cell receptor beta chains presented below share a single source sample, sequenced in a study of shared clonotypes between healthy human individuals. The naive CD8 fraction comprised CD45RO-negative cells positively selected for CCR7 and excluded terminally differentiated effector memory CD45RA+ cells. The assay was immunoSEQ multiplex PCR, and TCRdb's table has in-frame clones only and misses some. The profile covers roughly 2.1 million clones, with 85% to 95% appearing a single time and roughly 1.8% taken by the ten largest. Source material: naive CD8+ T cells from PBMCs. These receptors all come from a young man in good health. Some clones in this sample may be carry-over from other donors' samples.

This clone was detected once. The genes are TRBV9 and TRBJ1-4, with D uncertain. Germline CDR1 SGDLS, CDR2 YYNGEE. V was shortened by 3 bases and J by 7 bases, with 7 bases between the two germline ends. The CDR3 contains 12 residues. Written as DNA, the CDR3 is TGTGCCAGCAGCGGGGAGGGTGAAAAACTGTTTTTT. Translation: CASSGEGEKLFF.

J is TRBJ2-7 and V is TRBV28; the match to TRBD2 covers 8 bases. This CDR3 is 15 amino acids long. In germline, CDR1 is MDHEN, CDR2 SYDVKM. Trimming at V came to 4 bases and at J to 6 bases, leaving 11 bases not matched to a gene. CDR3 residues: CASSYTSGRGFEQYF. The CDR3 bases are TGTGCCAGCAGTTATACTAGCGGCAGAGGGTTCGAGCAGTACTTC. Filled out from reference TRBV28 and TRBJ2-7, the complete variable domain reads DVKVTQSSRYLVKRTGEKVFLECVQDMDHENMFWYRQDPGLGLRLIYFSYDVKMKEKGDIPEGYSVSREKKERFSLILESASTNQTSMYLCASSYTSGRGFEQYFGPGTRLTVT.

In this sample, this clone turned up once. The chain couples TRBV7-9 to TRBJ2-7; no clear D. V dropped 3 bases and J dropped 0 bases, with 9 bases sitting between them. CDR1 is SEHNR and CDR2 is FQNEAQ in the germline V gene (reference sequence). The CDR3 is 14 residues long. CDR3 region: CASSLGITSYEQYF. For the CDR3, the DNA is TGTGCCAGCAGCTTGGGCATTACCTCCTACGAGCAGTACTTC. The entire variable domain, with the rest obtained from reference TRBV7-9 and TRBJ2-7, is as follows: DTGVSQNPRHKITKRGQNVTFRCDPISEHNRLYWYRQTLGQGPEFLTYFQNEAQLEKSRLLSDRFSAERPKGSFSTLEIQRTEQGDSAMYLCASSLGITSYEQYFGPGTRLTVT.

The CDR3 spells CASSSLKQGALNYGYTF. The CDR3 nucleotides are TGTGCCAGCAGTTCACTCAAACAGGGGGCACTCAACTATGGCTACACCTTC. This rearrangement joins TRBV28 to TRBJ1-2; 9 bases are a match to TRBD1. The CDR3 is made up of 17 amino acids. J lost 2 bases, V lost 4 bases, and 11 bases had no gene match. Germline-derived CDR1 and CDR2 are MDHEN and SYDVKM.

The chain has TRBV27 and TRBJ1-5; D might be TRBD1 (5 bases). V was clipped by 1 base and J by 2 bases, with 12 bases between them. The V gene's germline CDR1 is MNHEY and CDR2 SMNVEV (reference sequence). The CDR3 extends over 16 amino acids. The chain's CDR3 is CASSLYTGGGNQPQHF. CDR3 DNA: TGTGCCAGCAGTTTATATACAGGTGGAGGCAATCAGCCCCAGCATTTT.

V is TRBV5-4 and J is TRBJ1-3; D unclear. The CDR3 length is 16 residues. Germline V CDR1 and CDR2: SGHNT, YYREEE (reference sequence). V was trimmed by 3 bases and J by 1 base, leaving 14 bases between them. CDR3 residues: CASSWTTRGSGNTIYF. CDR3 coding DNA: TGTGCCAGCAGCTGGACGACCCGGGGTTCTGGAAACACCATATATTTT.

This chain links TRBV27 with TRBJ2-5; a possible D gene is TRBD1 (6 bases). The CDR3 contains 16 residues. Germline CDR1 is MNHEY and CDR2 is SMNVEV (reference sequence). Trimming took off 7 bases at V and 8 bases at J, with 26 bases between the two ends. CDR3 amino acids: CASTPDSPPIVGTQYF. The DNA for the CDR3 is TGTGCCAGCACCCCGGACAGTCCCCCCATCGTCGGCACCCAGTACTTC.

The chain is built from TRBV9 and TRBJ1-5; no clear D. V lost 3 bases and J 5 bases, leaving 12 bases between the germline ends. Germline lookup yields CDR1 SGDLS and CDR2 YYNGEE. CDR3 length equals 14 residues. CDR3 bases: TGTGCCAGCAGCGGCGGGCTCCCCCATCAGCCCCAGCATTTT. It specifies CASSGGLPHQPQHF.

This rearrangement joins TRBV6-1 to TRBJ2-7; TRBD1 aligns across 7 bases. V was pared by 3 bases and J by 4 bases, with 9 bases of the junction left unmatched. The CDR3 covers 15 residues. CDR1 MNHNS and CDR2 SASEGT come from the germline V gene. CDR3 bases: TGTGCCAGCAGTGATAGCCGGGGACAGTATTACGAGCAGTACTTC. It is translated as CASSDSRGQYYEQYF.

V and J are TRBV7-9 and TRBJ2-5, with 15 bases matching TRBD2. Germline V CDR1 and CDR2: SEHNR, FQNEAQ (reference sequence). The CDR3 totals 17 residues. The J segment lost 9 bases and the V segment lost 4 bases, leaving 12 bases of the junction unmatched. The DNA for the CDR3 is TGTGCCAGCAGCTCCGGACTAGCGGGAGGGAGAGGAGCGGCCCAGTACTTC. Translated: CASSSGLAGGRGAAQYF.

This clone has a single count. The rearrangement joins TRBV25-1 to TRBJ2-7; TRBD2 might be the D (5 bases). From germline, CDR1 is MGHDK and CDR2 SYGVNS. This CDR3 is 13 amino acids long. V lost 6 bases and J 6 bases, leaving 15 bases between the germline ends. This chain's CDR3 is CASSAGIGSEQYF. The DNA for the CDR3 is TGTGCCAGCAGCGCGGGTATCGGAAGCGAGCAGTACTTC.

The rearrangement links TRBV5-4 to TRBJ2-2; 7 bases agree with TRBD1. The ends lost 0 bases at V and 0 bases at J; junction bases unmatched: 5. CDR3 size: 17 residues. The V gene's germline CDR1 is SGHNT and CDR2 YYREEE (reference sequence). The CDR3 DNA reads TGTGCCAGCAGCTTGGTCGCAGGGGGTGCGAACACCGGGGAGCTGTTTTTT. This sequence encodes CASSLVAGGANTGELFF.

CDR3 nucleotide sequence: TGTGCCAGCAGTCGGGCCCCGGGGGCAGATACGCAGTATTTT. Amino acid sequence: CASSRAPGADTQYF. The rearrangement joins TRBV11-3 to TRBJ2-3; maybe TRBD2 (6 bases). V gave up 6 bases and J gave up 4 bases, with 14 bases separating them. Germline V gene sequence: CDR1 SGHNT, CDR2 YENEEA. The CDR3 is 14 residues long.

The V call is TRBV9, the J call TRBJ2-7, with TRBD1 matching 8 bases. In germline, CDR1 is SGDLS, CDR2 YYNGEE. Unmatched junction bases numbered 6, after V lost 0 bases and J lost 7 bases. This CDR3 is built from 14 residues. Written as DNA, the CDR3 is TGTGCCAGCAGCGTAGCAGGGACAGGTCCTGAGCAGTACTTC. Its protein product is CASSVAGTGPEQYF.

The chain uses TRBV2 and TRBJ1-5; D is possibly TRBD1 (5 bases). The V and J ends lost 3 bases and 2 bases respectively, with 14 bases between them. Germline CDR1 and CDR2: SNHLY and FYNNEI. The CDR3 is 16 residues long. CDR3 nucleotides: TGTGCCAGCAGTGACGGTCGGCAGGGCCGCAATCAGCCCCAGCATTTT. As protein: CASSDGRQGRNQPQHF.

For the CDR3, the DNA is TGTGCCTGGAGGGGGAATCGCGGGGGACCCTACGAGCAGTACTTC. This sequence encodes CAWRGNRGGPYEQYF. This rearrangement joins TRBV30 to TRBJ2-7; 7 nucleotides align to TRBD2. Looked up from germline, CDR1 is GTSNPN and CDR2 is SVGIG (reference sequence). The trim removed 3 bases at V and 2 bases at J, leaving 10 bases unmatched. There are 15 residues in the CDR3.

The chain recombines TRBV7-9 with TRBJ1-2, with 9 bases that match TRBD1. Unmatched junction bases numbered 11, after V lost 1 base and J lost 8 bases. This CDR3 spans 16 amino acids. In germline, CDR1 is SEHNR, CDR2 FQNEAQ (reference sequence). The CDR3 sequence: CASSLGEDRGARGYTF. The CDR3 DNA is TGTGCCAGCAGCTTAGGAGAGGACAGGGGAGCGAGAGGCTACACCTTC.

The chain employs TRBV9 and TRBJ2-3; 7 positions agree with TRBD2. This CDR3 is 16 amino acids long. V was pared by 2 bases and J by 0 bases, with 6 bases of the junction left unmatched. CDR1 SGDLS and CDR2 YYNGEE come from the germline V gene. The CDR3 bases are TGTGCCAGCAGCGTTTTGATAGCGGGTAGCACAGATACGCAGTATTTT. It translates to CASSVLIAGSTDTQYF.

In the case of this clone: Other DNA sequences in the same sample also yield this CDR3. This chain connects TRBV7-9 to TRBJ2-1; D gene unclear. There are 14 residues in the CDR3. Trimming took off 2 bases at V and 1 base at J, with 6 bases between the two ends. Germline CDR1 reads SEHNR; CDR2 reads FQNEAQ (reference sequence). Here the CDR3 reads CASSLLASYNEQFF. DNA of the CDR3: TGTGCCAGCAGCTTACTGGCTTCCTACAATGAGCAGTTCTTC.

The chain couples TRBV27 to TRBJ1-1; D is uncertain. The length of the CDR3 is 13 residues. V lost 5 bases, J lost 3 bases, and 10 bases lay in between. CDR1 MNHEY and CDR2 SMNVEV come from the germline V gene (reference sequence). The DNA of the CDR3 is TGTGCCAGCAGTCCTGAAGGCTACACTGAAGCTTTCTTT. This translates into CASSPEGYTEAFF.

This sequence joins TRBV7-9 and TRBJ2-5; D is perhaps TRBD2 (6 bases). The CDR3 is 16 amino acids. Trimming took off 5 bases at V and 5 bases at J, with 21 bases between the two ends. CDR1 and CDR2 from the germline V gene are SEHNR and FQNEAQ (reference sequence). The chain's CDR3 is CASSPPRGVGLETQYF. The DNA of the CDR3 is TGTGCCAGCAGCCCCCCGCGGGGTGTCGGTCTGGAGACCCAGTACTTC.

This chain joins TRBV27 and TRBJ1-1; weak D call: TRBD1 (5 bases). Trimming stripped 2 bases from V and 8 bases from J, with 15 bases between. The CDR3 is 14 amino acids. Germline CDR1 is MNHEY and CDR2 is SMNVEV (reference sequence). This chain's CDR3 is CASSLRGMGVEAFF. The CDR3 DNA is TGTGCCAGCAGTTTACGGGGTATGGGGGTAGAAGCTTTCTTT.

The rearrangement links TRBV4-3 to TRBJ2-2; D is tentatively TRBD1 or TRBD2 (5 bases each). Germline V lookup: CDR1 LGHNA, CDR2 YSLEER. The germline V and J ends were trimmed by 0 bases and 6 bases, with 17 bases remaining between them. The CDR3 is 17 residues long. CDR3 in DNA: TGCGCCAGCAGCCAAGATAAGGGGACCCCCTACGCCGGGGAGCTGTTTTTT. Protein sequence: CASSQDKGTPYAGELFF.

The chain is built from TRBV5-8 and TRBJ2-3, with 8 bases lining up with TRBD1. The CDR3 is made up of 16 amino acids. The junction had 5 bases not matched to a gene; V was cut back by 2 bases and J by 0 bases. Germline V gene sequence: CDR1 SGHTS, CDR2 YDEGEE. CDR3 loop: CASSLGQGTSTDTQYF. CDR3 in DNA: TGTGCCAGCAGCTTAGGACAGGGCACTAGCACAGATACGCAGTATTTT.

The chain has TRBV5-1 and TRBJ1-2; tentatively, D is TRBD1 (5 bases). Trimming shortened V by 4 bases and J by 4 bases, and 8 bases separated the two germline ends. Germline V gene sequence: CDR1 SGHRS, CDR2 YFSETQ. The CDR3 length is 12 residues. The CDR3 coding sequence is TGCGCCAGCAGCGATGACAGCTATGGCTACACCTTC. As protein: CASSDDSYGYTF. Based on the CDR3 plus reference TRBV5-1 and TRBJ1-2, the full variable domain is KAGVTQTPRYLIKTRGQQVTLSCSPISGHRSVSWYQQTPGQGLQFLFEYFSETQRNKGNFPGRFSGRQFSNSRSEMNVSTLELGDSALYLCASSDDSYGYTFGSGTRLTVV.

The chain couples TRBV28 to TRBJ2-3; TRBD2 matches 12 bases. The J segment lost 3 bases and the V segment lost 5 bases, leaving 9 bases of the junction unmatched. The germline V gene encodes CDR1 MDHEN and CDR2 SYDVKM. The CDR3 consists of 17 residues. The CDR3 DNA sequence: TGTGCCAGCAGTACAAGACTAGCGGGAGTGAGAACAGATACGCAGTATTTT. Translating gives CASSTRLAGVRTDTQYF.